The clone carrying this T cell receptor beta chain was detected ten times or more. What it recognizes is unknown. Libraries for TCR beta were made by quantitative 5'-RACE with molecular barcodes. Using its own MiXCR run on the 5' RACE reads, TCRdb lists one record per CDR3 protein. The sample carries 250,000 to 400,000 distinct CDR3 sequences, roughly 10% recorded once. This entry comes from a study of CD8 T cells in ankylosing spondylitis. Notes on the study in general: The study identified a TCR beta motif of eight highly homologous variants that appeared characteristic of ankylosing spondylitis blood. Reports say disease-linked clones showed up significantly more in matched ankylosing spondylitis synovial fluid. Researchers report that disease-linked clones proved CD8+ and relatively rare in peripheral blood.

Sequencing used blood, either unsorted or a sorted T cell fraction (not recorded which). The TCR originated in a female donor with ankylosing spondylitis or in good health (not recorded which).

The CDR3 here is CASSSDSSTDTQYF. The CDR3 DNA is TGTGCCAGCAGCTCCGACAGCAGCACAGATACGCAGTATTTT. V gene TRBV5-4 combines with J gene TRBJ2-3, with a possible D match to TRBD1 (5 bases). The CDR3 loop spans 14 amino acids. Germline CDR1 and CDR2: SGHNT and YYREEE (reference sequence). V dropped 3 bases and J dropped 0 bases, with 8 bases sitting between them.